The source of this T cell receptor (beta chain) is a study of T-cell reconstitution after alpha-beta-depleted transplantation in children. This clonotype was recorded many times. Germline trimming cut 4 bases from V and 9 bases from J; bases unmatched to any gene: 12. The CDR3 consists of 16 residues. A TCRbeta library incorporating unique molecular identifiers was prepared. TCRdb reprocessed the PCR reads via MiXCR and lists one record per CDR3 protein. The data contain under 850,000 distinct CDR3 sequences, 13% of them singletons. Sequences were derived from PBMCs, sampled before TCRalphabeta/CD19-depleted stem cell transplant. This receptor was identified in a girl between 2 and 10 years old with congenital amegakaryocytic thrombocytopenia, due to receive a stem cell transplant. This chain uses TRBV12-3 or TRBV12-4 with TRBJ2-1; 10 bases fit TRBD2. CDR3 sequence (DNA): TGTGCCAGCAGTTCCTCCGGACTAGCGGCCTTCGGTGAGCAGTTCTTC. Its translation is CASSSSGLAAFGEQFF.